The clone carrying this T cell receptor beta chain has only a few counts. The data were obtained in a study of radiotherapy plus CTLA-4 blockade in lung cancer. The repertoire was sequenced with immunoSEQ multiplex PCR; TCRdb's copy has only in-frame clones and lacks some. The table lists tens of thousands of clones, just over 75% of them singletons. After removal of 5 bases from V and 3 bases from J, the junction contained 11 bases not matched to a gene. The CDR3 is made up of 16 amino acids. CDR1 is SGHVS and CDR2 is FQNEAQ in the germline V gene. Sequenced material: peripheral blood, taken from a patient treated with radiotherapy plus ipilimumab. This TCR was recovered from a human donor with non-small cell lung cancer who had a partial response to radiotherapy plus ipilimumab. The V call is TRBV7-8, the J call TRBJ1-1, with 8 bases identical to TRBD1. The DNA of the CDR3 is TGTGCCAGCAGCCACTGGGCAGGGGGCGCGGACACTGAAGCTTTCTTT. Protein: CASSHWAGGADTEAFF.